This is a list of T cell receptor beta chains from one sample in a study of blood T cell repertoires in COVID-19. Some clones are missing from TCRdb's copy, which holds only in-frame ones; the method was immunoSEQ multiplex PCR. The sample lists under 250,000 clones, roughly 89% occurring once. Specimen: PBMCs or T cells enriched from blood (not recorded which). The receptor set was obtained from a woman younger than 45 with acute COVID-19. Both conserved end residues are part of each CDR3. The D gene is left open where the match is weak.

d_gene | j_gene | v_gene | CDR3aa
TRBD2 | TRBJ2-3 | TRBV18 | CASSPGTSGGTDTQYF
TRBD2 | TRBJ2-7 | TRBV14 | CASSQGAGGSYEQYF
- | TRBJ2-2 | TRBV7-9 | CASSLLATGELFF
TRBD1 | TRBJ2-7 | TRBV7-9 | CASSLADRPGEQYF
TRBD2 | TRBJ2-7 | TRBV18 | CASSPRLAGYESYEQYF
TRBD1 | TRBJ2-1 | TRBV19 | CASSPATGPYNEQFF
TRBD1 | TRBJ2-1 | TRBV2 | CASSGTGGRYNEQFF
TRBD1 | TRBJ2-2 | TRBV18 | CASSPPTGAGELFF
TRBD1 | TRBJ1-5 | TRBV7-2 | CASSLGQGRSNQPQHF
- | TRBJ2-5 | TRBV19 | CASSPYRLDRYQRETQYF
TRBD2 | TRBJ2-3 | TRBV6-2/TRBV6-3 | CASRPSGVTDTQYF
- | TRBJ1-3 | TRBV4-1 | CASSHTTGRDVGNTIYF
TRBD1 | TRBJ1-1 | TRBV25-1 | CATLGQGDTEAFF
- | TRBJ2-1 | TRBV5-1 | CASSLDGQPFNEQFF
- | TRBJ1-1 | TRBV6-2/TRBV6-3 | CASSIQGNTEAFF
- | TRBJ1-2 | TRBV19 | CASSSLGLEYGYTF
TRBD1 | TRBJ2-1 | TRBV19 | CASSFLPTGGLSYNEQFF
- | TRBJ2-7 | TRBV28 | CASSFGPTYEQYF
- | TRBJ2-2 | TRBV4-1 | CASSLNLENPGELFF
TRBD2 | TRBJ2-3 | TRBV9 | CASSVRLAGDTVDTQYF
- | TRBJ1-6 | TRBV21-1 | CASSKKWDRDNSPLHF
- | TRBJ1-1 | TRBV14 | CASSQASEAFF
- | TRBJ1-1 | TRBV20-1 | CSANTHTEAFF
- | TRBJ1-5 | TRBV7-2 | CASSFHLVNQPQHF
- | TRBJ2-2 | TRBV10-1 | CASSSGTYYTGELFF
- | TRBJ2-1 | TRBV21-1 | CASSILGQQDNEQFF
- | TRBJ2-7 | TRBV11-2 | CASSFTGSYEQYF
- | TRBJ1-4 | TRBV10-2 | CASGAATNEKLFF
TRBD2 | TRBJ2-3 | TRBV4-1 | CASSQAGTSGTDTQYF
- | TRBJ2-3 | TRBV5-1 | CASSFRDTDTQYF
- | TRBJ1-5 | TRBV29-1 | CSVETGTIDQPQHF
- | TRBJ1-2 | TRBV14 | CASSQIDGGVRGYTF
TRBD1 | TRBJ1-5 | TRBV5-5 | CASSLRDRELHGAQHF
TRBD2 | TRBJ2-3 | TRBV30 | CAWSSGTSLFTDTQYF
- | TRBJ1-2 | TRBV14 | CASSHGTSPYGYTF
- | TRBJ2-7 | TRBV6-5 | CASSQIHEQYF
TRBD2 | TRBJ2-3 | TRBV4-1 | CASSRMTTSGGADTQYF
- | TRBJ1-2 | TRBV28 | CASSLGVHGYTF
TRBD1 | TRBJ1-2 | TRBV28 | CASSRGQSYGYTF
- | TRBJ1-6 | TRBV19 | CASSNRASSYNSPLHF
- | TRBJ1-2 | TRBV4-3 | CASSQDPRYGYTF
TRBD2 | TRBJ2-7 | TRBV28 | CASSTGGGNSYEQYF
TRBD1 | TRBJ1-3 | TRBV15 | CATSRETGGGNTIYF
TRBD1 | TRBJ2-7 | TRBV2 | CASTRDRNYEQYF
TRBD2 | TRBJ2-5 | TRBV27 | CASMTSGGLKETQYF
- | TRBJ1-1 | TRBV7-2 | CASSFSGDTEAFF
- | TRBJ2-7 | TRBV5-1 | CASSLYGTGDYEQYF
TRBD1 | TRBJ1-5 | TRBV7-2 | CASSLTGQGAGQPQHF
- | TRBJ1-5 | TRBV9 | CASSVGPGNQPQHF
- | TRBJ1-1 | TRBV5-4 | CASSLYDRLSTEAFF